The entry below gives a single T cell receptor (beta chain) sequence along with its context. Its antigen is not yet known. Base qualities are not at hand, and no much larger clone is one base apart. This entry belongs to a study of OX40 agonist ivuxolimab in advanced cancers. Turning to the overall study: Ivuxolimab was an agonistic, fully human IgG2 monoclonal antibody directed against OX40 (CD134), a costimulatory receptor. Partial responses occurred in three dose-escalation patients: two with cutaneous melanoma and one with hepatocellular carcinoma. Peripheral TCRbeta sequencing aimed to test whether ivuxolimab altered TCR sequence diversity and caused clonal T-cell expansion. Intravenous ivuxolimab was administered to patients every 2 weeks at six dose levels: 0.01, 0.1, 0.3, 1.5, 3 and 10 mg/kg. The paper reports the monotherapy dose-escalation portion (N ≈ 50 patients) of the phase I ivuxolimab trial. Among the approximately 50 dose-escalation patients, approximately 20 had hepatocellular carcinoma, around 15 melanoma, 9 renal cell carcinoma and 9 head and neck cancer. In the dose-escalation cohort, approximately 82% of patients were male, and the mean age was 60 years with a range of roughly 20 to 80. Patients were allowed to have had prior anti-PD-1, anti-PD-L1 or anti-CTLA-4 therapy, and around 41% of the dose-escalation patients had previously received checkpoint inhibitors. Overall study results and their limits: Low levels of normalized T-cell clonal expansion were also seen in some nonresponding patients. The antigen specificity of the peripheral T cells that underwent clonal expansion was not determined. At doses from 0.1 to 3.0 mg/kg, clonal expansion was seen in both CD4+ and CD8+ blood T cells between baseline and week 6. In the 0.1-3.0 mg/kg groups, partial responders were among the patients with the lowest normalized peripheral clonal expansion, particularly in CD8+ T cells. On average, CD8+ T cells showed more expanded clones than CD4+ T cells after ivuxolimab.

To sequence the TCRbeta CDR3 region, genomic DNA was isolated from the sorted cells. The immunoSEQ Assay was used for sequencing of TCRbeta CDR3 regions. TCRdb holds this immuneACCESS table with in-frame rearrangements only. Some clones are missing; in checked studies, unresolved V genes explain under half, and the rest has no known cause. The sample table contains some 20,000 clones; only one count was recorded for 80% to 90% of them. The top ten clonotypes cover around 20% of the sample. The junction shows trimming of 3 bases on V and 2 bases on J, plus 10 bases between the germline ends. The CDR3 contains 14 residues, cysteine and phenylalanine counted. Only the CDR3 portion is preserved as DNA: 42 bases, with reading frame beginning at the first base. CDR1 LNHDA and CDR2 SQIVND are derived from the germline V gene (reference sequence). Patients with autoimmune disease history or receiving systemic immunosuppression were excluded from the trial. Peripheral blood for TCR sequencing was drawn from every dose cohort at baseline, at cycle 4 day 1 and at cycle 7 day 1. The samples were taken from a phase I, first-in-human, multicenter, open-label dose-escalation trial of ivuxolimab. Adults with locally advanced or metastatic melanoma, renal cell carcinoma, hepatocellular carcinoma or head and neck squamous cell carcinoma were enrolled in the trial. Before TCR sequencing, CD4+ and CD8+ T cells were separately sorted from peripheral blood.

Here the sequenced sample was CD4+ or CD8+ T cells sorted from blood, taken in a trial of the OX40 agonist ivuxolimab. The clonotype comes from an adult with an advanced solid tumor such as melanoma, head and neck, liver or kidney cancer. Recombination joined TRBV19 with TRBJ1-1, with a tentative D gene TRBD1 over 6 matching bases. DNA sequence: TGTGCCAGTAGTATCATGGGGACAAACACTGAAGCTTTCTTT. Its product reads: CASSIMGTNTEAFF.